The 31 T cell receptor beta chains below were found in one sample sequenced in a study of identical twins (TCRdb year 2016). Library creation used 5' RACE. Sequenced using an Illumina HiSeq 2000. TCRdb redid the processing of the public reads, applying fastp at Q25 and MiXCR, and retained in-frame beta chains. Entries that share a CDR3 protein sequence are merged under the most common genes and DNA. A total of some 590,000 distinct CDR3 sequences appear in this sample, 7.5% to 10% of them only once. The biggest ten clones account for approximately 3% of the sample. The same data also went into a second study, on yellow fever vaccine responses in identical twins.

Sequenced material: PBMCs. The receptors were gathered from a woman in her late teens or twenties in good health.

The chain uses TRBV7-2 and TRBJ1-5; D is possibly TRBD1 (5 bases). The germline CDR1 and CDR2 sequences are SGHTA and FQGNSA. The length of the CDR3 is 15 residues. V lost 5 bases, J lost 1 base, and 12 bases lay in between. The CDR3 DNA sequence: TGTGCCAGCAGCGCCCCGGGACGGAGCAATCAGCCCCAGCATTTT. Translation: CASSAPGRSNQPQHF.

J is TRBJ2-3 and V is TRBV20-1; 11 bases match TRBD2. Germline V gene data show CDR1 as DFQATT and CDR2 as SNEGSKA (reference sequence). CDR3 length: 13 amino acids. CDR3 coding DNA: TGCACGTTACTAGCGGGAGTGCCAGATACGCAGTATTTT. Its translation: CTLLAGVPDTQYF.

This chain's CDR3 is CATLDTGTLYEQYF. The CDR3 bases are TGTGCCACCCTAGATACCGGGACATTGTACGAGCAGTACTTC. The chain employs TRBV6-1 and TRBJ2-7; maybe TRBD1 (6 bases). Germline lookup yields CDR1 MNHNS and CDR2 SASEGT. CDR3 size: 14 residues. V was clipped by 10 bases and J by 4 bases, with 20 bases between them.

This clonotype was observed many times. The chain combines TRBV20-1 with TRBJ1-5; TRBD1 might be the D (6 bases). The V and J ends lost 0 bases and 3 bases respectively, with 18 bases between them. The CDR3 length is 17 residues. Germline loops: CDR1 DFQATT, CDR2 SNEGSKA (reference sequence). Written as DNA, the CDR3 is TGCAGTGCTAGAGATCTTGGACAGACTCCTCTCAATCAGCCCCAGCATTTT. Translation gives CSARDLGQTPLNQPQHF.

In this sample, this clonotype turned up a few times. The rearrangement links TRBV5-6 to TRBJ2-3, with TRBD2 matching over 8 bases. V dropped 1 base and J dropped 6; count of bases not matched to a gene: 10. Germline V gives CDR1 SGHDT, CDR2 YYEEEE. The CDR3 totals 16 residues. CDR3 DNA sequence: TGTGCCAGCAGCTTGAACGGGGGGGCCAGAGCGGATACGCAGTATTTT. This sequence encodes CASSLNGGARADTQYF.

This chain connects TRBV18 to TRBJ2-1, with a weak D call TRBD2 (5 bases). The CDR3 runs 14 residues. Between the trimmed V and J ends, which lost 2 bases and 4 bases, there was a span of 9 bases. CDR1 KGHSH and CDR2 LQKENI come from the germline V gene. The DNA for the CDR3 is TGTGCCAGCTCACCAAAACTAGAGTACAATGAGCAGTTCTTC. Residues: CASSPKLEYNEQFF.

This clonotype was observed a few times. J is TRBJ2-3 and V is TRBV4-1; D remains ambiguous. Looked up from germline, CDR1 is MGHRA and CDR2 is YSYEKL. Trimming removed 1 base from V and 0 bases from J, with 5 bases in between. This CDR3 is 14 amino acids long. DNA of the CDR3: TGCGCCAGCAGCCAAGTCCGCAGCACAGATACGCAGTATTTT. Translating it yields CASSQVRSTDTQYF.

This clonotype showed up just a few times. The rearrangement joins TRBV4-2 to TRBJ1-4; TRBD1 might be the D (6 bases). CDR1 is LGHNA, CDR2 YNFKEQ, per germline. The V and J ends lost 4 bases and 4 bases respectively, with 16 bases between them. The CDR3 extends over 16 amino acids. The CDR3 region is CASSPGGQGNNEKLFF. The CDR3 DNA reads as TGTGCCAGCAGCCCGGGTGGTCAGGGGAATAATGAAAAACTGTTTTTT.

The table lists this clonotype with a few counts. CDR3: CSVEVLLGTSGNTDTQYF. The CDR3 DNA follows: TGCAGCGTTGAAGTCCTCCTCGGGACTAGCGGGAACACAGATACGCAGTATTTT. This chain joins TRBV29-1 and TRBJ2-3; TRBD2 matches 13 bases. The CDR3 is 18 residues long. Trimming took 1 base from V and 2 from J; bases not matched to a gene: 9. Germline CDR1 reads SQVTM; CDR2 reads ANQGSEA.

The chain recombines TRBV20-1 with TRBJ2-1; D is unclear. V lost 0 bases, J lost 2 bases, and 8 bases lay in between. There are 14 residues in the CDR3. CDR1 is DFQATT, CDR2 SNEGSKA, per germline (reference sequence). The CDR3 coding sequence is TGCAGTGCTAGAGATGACAAAACCTACAATGAGCAGTTCTTC. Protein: CSARDDKTYNEQFF.

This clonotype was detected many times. The CDR3 sequence is CASSPTWRGSYEQFF. In nucleotides, the CDR3 is TGTGCCAGCAGCCCTACTTGGCGAGGATCGTATGAGCAGTTCTTC. The V call is TRBV5-5, the J call TRBJ2-1; D is uncertain. Germline CDR1 SGHKS, CDR2 YYEKEE (reference sequence). This CDR3 spans 15 amino acids. The V end lost 4 bases, the J end lost 8 bases, and 19 bases lay between the germline ends.

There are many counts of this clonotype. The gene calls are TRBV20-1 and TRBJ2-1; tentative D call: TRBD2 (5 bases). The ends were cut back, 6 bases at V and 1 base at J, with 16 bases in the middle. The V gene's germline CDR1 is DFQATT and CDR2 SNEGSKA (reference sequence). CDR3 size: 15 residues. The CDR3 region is CSASSGRVSYNEQFF. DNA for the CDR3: TGCAGTGCCTCAAGTGGGCGGGTTTCCTACAATGAGCAGTTCTTC.

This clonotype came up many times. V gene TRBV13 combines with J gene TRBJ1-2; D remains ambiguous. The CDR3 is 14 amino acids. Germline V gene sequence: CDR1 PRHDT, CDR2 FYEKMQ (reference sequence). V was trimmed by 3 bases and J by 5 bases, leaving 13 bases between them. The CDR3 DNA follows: TGTGCCAGCAGCTTGGGAGGATTTAGGTATGGCTACACCTTC. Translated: CASSLGGFRYGYTF.

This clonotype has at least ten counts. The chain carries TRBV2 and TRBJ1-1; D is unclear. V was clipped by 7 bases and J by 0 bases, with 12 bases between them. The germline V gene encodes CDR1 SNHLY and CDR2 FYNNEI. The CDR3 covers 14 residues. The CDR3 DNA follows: TGTGCCAGCATCAGTGTCGCATTGAACACTGAAGCTTTCTTT. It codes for CASISVALNTEAFF.

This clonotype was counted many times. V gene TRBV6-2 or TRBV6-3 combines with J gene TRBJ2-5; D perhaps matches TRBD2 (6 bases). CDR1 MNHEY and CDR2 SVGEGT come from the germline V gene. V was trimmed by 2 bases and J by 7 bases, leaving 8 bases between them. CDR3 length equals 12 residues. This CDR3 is CASSYLEGTQYF. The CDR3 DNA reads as TGTGCCAGCAGTTACCTGGAGGGGACCCAGTACTTC.

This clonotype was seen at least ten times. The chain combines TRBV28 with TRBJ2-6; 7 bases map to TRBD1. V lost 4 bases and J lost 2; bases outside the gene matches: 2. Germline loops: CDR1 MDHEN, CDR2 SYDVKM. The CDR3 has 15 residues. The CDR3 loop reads CASSSQGAGANVLTF. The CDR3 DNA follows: TGTGCCAGCAGTTCCCAGGGGGCTGGGGCCAACGTCCTGACTTTC.

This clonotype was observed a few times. The CDR3 loop reads CASSLVSVNTGELFF. The CDR3 DNA reads TGTGCCAGCAGCTTAGTCTCAGTGAACACCGGGGAGCTGTTTTTT. This chain links TRBV7-9 with TRBJ2-2; D unclear. This CDR3 region has 15 residues. V lost 1 base to trimming and J lost 1 base, with 7 bases between them. Looked up from germline, CDR1 is SEHNR and CDR2 is FQNEAQ (reference sequence). Using reference TRBV7-9 and TRBJ2-2 for the parts outside the CDR3, the full variable domain is DTGVSQNPRHKITKRGQNVTFRCDPISEHNRLYWYRQTLGQGPEFLTYFQNEAQLEKSRLLSDRFSAERPKGSFSTLEIQRTEQGDSAMYLCASSLVSVNTGELFFGEGSRLTVL.

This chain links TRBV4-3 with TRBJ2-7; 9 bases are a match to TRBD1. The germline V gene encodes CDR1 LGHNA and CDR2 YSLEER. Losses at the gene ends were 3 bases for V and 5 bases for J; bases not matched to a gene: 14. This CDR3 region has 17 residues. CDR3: CASSQAQGAQGKNEQYF. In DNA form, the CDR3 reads TGCGCCAGCAGCCAGGCACAGGGGGCGCAAGGGAAGAACGAGCAGTACTTC.

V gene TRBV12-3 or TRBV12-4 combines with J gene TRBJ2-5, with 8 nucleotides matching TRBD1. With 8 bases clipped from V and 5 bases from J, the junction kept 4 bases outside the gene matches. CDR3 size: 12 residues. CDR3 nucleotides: TGTGCCAGCGGGAACAGGGGGGAGACCCAGTACTTC. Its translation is CASGNRGETQYF.

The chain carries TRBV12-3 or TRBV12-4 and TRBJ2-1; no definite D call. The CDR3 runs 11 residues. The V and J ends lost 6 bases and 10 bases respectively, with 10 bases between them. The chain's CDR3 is CASSKSHEQFF. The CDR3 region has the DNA TGTGCCAGCAGCAAGAGCCACGAGCAGTTCTTC.

Here the CDR3 reads CASSQVGSLGDNEQFF. CDR3 coding DNA: TGTGCCAGCAGCCAAGTCGGGTCGCTGGGGGACAATGAGCAGTTCTTC. The gene calls are TRBV4-2 and TRBJ2-1; either TRBD1 or TRBD2 may supply D (5 bases each). The germline V gene has CDR1 LGHNA and CDR2 YNFKEQ. The V gene lost 1 base and the J gene lost 5 bases, with 15 bases spanning the gap. This CDR3 has 16 amino acids.

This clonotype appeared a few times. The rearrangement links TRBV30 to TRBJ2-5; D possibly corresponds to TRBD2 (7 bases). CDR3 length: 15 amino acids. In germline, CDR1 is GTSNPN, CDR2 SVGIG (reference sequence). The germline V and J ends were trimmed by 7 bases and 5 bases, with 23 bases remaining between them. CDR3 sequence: CASARIGGAVETQYF. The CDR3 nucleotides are TGTGCCTCGGCTCGAATTGGGGGGGCCGTGGAGACCCAGTACTTC.

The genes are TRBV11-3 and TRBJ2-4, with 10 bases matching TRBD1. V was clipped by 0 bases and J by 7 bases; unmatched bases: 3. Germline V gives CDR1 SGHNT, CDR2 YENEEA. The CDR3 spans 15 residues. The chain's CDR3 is CASSLDGTGENIQYF. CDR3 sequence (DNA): TGTGCCAGCAGCTTAGATGGGACAGGGGAGAACATTCAGTACTTC.

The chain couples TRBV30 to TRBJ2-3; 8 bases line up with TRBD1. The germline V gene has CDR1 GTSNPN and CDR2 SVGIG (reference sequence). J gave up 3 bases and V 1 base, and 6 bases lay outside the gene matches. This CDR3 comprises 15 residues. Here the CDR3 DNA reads TGTGCCTGGAGTGGCGTCAGGGGGCTAACAGATACGCAGTATTTT. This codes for CAWSGVRGLTDTQYF.

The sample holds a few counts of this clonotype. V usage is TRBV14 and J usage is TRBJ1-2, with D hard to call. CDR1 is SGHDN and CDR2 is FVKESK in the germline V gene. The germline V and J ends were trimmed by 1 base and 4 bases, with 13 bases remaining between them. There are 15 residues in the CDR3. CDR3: CASSQVLHGIYGYTF. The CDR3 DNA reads TGTGCCAGCAGCCAAGTTTTGCACGGAATCTATGGCTACACCTTC.

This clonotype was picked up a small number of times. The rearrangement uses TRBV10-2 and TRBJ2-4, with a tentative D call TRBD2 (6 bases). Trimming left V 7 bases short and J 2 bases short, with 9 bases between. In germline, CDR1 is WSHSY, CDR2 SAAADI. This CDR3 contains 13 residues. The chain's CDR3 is CASIGGTKNIQYF. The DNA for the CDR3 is TGCGCCAGCATAGGCGGGACCAAAAACATTCAGTACTTC.

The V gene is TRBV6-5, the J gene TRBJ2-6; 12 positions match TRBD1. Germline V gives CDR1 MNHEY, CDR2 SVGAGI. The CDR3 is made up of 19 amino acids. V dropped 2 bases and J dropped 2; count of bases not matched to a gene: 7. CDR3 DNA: TGTGCCAGCAGTTACCCCCGGGACAGGGGGCGTCCTGGGGCCAACGTCCTGACTTTC. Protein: CASSYPRDRGRPGANVLTF.

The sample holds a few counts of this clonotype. The CDR3 protein is CAISPKRSFDEQFF. CDR3 coding DNA: TGTGCCATCAGCCCCAAGAGGAGTTTCGATGAGCAGTTCTTC. The genes are TRBV10-3 and TRBJ2-1, with D hard to call. In germline, CDR1 is ENHRY, CDR2 SYGVKD. The CDR3 sequence is 14 residues long. Trimming stripped 6 bases from V and 8 bases from J, with 17 bases between.

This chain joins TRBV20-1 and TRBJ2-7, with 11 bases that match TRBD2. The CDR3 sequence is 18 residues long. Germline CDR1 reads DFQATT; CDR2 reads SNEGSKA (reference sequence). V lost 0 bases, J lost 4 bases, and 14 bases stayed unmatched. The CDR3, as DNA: TGCAGTGCTAGAGATCGGCTAGCGGGGGGCTTCCGACTTTACGAGCAGTACTTC. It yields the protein CSARDRLAGGFRLYEQYF.

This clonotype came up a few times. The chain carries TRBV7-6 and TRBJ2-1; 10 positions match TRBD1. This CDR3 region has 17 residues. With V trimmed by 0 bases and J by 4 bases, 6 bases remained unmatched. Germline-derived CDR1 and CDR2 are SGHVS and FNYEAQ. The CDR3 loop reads CASSLAGDRGSYNEQFF. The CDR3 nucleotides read TGTGCCAGCAGCTTAGCTGGGGACAGGGGCTCGTACAATGAGCAGTTCTTC. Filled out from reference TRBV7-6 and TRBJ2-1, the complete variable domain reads GAGVSQSPRYKVTKRGQDVALRCDPISGHVSLYWYRQALGQGPEFLTYFNYEAQQDKSGLPNDRFSAERPEGSISTLTIQRTEQRDSAMYRCASSLAGDRGSYNEQFFGPGTRLTVL.

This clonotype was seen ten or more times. The CDR3 loop is CASSDSLWETQYF. The CDR3 DNA reads TGTGCCAGCAGTGACTCCCTGTGGGAGACCCAGTACTTC. The chain uses TRBV6-4 and TRBJ2-5; D is uncertain. Trimming removed 0 bases from V and 5 bases from J, with 7 bases in between. CDR1 is MRHNA and CDR2 is SNTAGT in the germline V gene. The CDR3 has 13 amino acids.